This TCR beta chain was identified in a study of blood T cell repertoires in COVID-19. Study context: Collection of acute and convalescent COVID-19 samples took place in the United States, Italy and Spain.

As originally analysed: Reference gene primer amplification gave nucleated cell count estimates. Sequencing was performed with immunoSEQ multiplex PCR; in TCRdb, only in-frame clones are kept and a portion is missing. V and J calls and clone size are as listed in that table; D and trimming were resolved from the DNA. The data contain roughly 300,000 clones, roughly nine tenths of them singletons. Two negative PCRs, clearance, or symptom resolution characterized the recovered Cohort 3 donors. V dropped 0 bases and J dropped 1 base, with 10 bases sitting between them. The CDR3 spans 15 residues. CDR1 is SGHRS, CDR2 YFSETQ, per germline.

The receptor comes from a woman in her 30s who had recovered from COVID-19. Sample: PBMCs or T cells enriched from blood (not recorded which). The chain combines TRBV5-1 with TRBJ1-2; D is possibly TRBD1 (6 bases). The CDR3 DNA follows: TGCGCCAGCAGCTTGGAGGGGGGGCGTAACTATGGCTACACCTTC. Its protein is CASSLEGGRNYGYTF.